These 30 T cell receptor beta chains came from one sample sequenced in a study of blood T cell repertoires in COVID-19. Sequencing was performed with immunoSEQ multiplex PCR; in TCRdb, only in-frame clones are kept and a portion is missing. Of fewer than 150,000 clones in the sample, roughly 87% were seen once. The sample was PBMCs or T cells enriched from blood (not recorded which). The receptors were sampled from a man aged 25-45 years who had recovered from COVID-19.

This clone was counted between two and nine times. V usage is TRBV2 and J usage is TRBJ2-3, with TRBD1 identical over 8 bases. With 8 bases clipped from V and 2 bases from J, the junction kept 3 bases outside the gene matches. Germline CDR1 and CDR2: SNHLY and FYNNEI. The CDR3 length is 13 residues. In nucleotides, the CDR3 is TGTGCCAGCGACAGGGGTTTCACAGATACGCAGTATTTT. Protein sequence: CASDRGFTDTQYF.

The chain joins TRBV18 to TRBJ2-7, with 8 bases lining up with TRBD1. Trimming removed 2 bases from V and 6 bases from J; junction bases left unmatched: 6. The CDR3 extends over 14 amino acids. Per germline, CDR1 KGHSH and CDR2 LQKENI. CDR3 sequence reads: CASSPNGQGFEQYV. Here the CDR3 DNA reads TGTGCCAGCTCACCAAACGGACAGGGCTTCGAGCAGTACGTC.

V and J are TRBV11-3 and TRBJ2-1, with 10 bases fitting TRBD2. The ends lost 1 base at V and 7 bases at J; junction bases unmatched: 4. This CDR3 has 15 amino acids. The germline gives CDR1 SGHNT, CDR2 YENEEA. CDR3 amino acids: CASSLALAGRNEQFF. CDR3 DNA: TGTGCCAGCAGCTTAGCACTAGCGGGGAGGAATGAGCAGTTCTTC.

V is TRBV7-3 and J is TRBJ2-5; 14 nucleotides agree with TRBD2. Germline values: CDR1 SGHTA, CDR2 FQGTGA. The CDR3 length is 17 residues. V gave up 2 bases and J gave up 2 bases; unmatched junction bases: 4. The CDR3 reads CASSLGTSGSGQETQYF. CDR3 in DNA: TGTGCCAGCAGCTTAGGGACTAGCGGGAGTGGTCAAGAGACCCAGTACTTC.

The J gene is TRBJ2-1, the V gene TRBV9; no clear D gene. Germline V lookup: CDR1 SGDLS, CDR2 YYNGEE. V was shortened by 0 bases and J by 0 bases, with 16 bases between the two germline ends. There are 18 residues in the CDR3. The CDR3 DNA reads TGTGCCAGCAGCGTAGCGCTTGCTCCTCCGAGCTCCTACAATGAGCAGTTCTTC. Encoded protein: CASSVALAPPSSYNEQFF. The full variable domain, in which reference TRBV9 and TRBJ2-1 provide the parts outside the CDR3, is DSGVTQTPKHLITATGQRVTLRCSPRSGDLSVYWYQQSLDQGLQFLIQYYNGEERAKGNILERFSAQQFPDLHSELNLSSLELGDSALYFCASSVALAPPSSYNEQFFGPGTRLTVL.

This chain connects TRBV5-4 to TRBJ2-2; a weak D match, TRBD2 (7 bases). V gave up 4 bases and J gave up 0 bases, with 10 bases separating them. In germline, CDR1 is SGHNT, CDR2 YYREEE (reference sequence). The CDR3 runs 15 residues. The CDR3: CASSRGAPNTGELFF. CDR3 nucleotides: TGTGCCAGCAGCCGGGGGGCCCCGAACACCGGGGAGCTGTTTTTT.

The chain employs TRBV7-9 and TRBJ2-5, with D possibly TRBD1 on 5 matching bases. The V gene lost 6 bases and the J gene lost 0 bases, with 8 bases spanning the gap. The CDR3 is 13 amino acids. CDR1 SEHNR and CDR2 FQNEAQ come from the germline V gene (reference sequence). The CDR3 protein is CASSPRDQETQYF. CDR3 DNA: TGTGCCAGCAGTCCCAGGGACCAAGAGACCCAGTACTTC. Together with reference TRBV7-9 and TRBJ2-5, the CDR3 gives the full variable domain: DTGVSQNPRHKITKRGQNVTFRCDPISEHNRLYWYRQTLGQGPEFLTYFQNEAQLEKSRLLSDRFSAERPKGSFSTLEIQRTEQGDSAMYLCASSPRDQETQYFGPGTRLLVL.

The V call is TRBV6-5, the J call TRBJ1-1; maybe TRBD1 (5 bases). The CDR3 runs 13 residues. CDR1 and CDR2 (germline): MNHEY, SVGAGI. V lost 2 bases and J lost 6, with 10 bases in between. The DNA of the CDR3 is TGTGCCAGCAGTTACAGTAGGGGTTCTGAAGCTTTCTTT. Translated, it gives CASSYSRGSEAFF.

The J gene is TRBJ2-3, the V gene TRBV5-1, with 15 bases fitting TRBD2. Per germline, CDR1 SGHRS and CDR2 YFSETQ. V lost 4 bases to trimming and J lost 6 bases; unmatched junction nucleotides: 9. This CDR3 is built from 17 residues. The CDR3 nucleotides are TGCGCCAGCAGCCTCCTCTCCGGACTAGCGGGAGGGGATACGCAGTATTTT. It specifies CASSLLSGLAGGDTQYF.

The count of this clone is one. The genes are TRBV19 and TRBJ1-1; 8 nucleotides line up with TRBD1. Germline trimming cut 4 bases from V and 0 bases from J; bases unmatched to any gene: 7. In germline, CDR1 is LNHDA, CDR2 SQIVND (reference sequence). The CDR3 is 16 amino acids. The CDR3 nucleotides are TGTGCCAGTAGTACCAGGGACAGGAGATTGAACACTGAAGCTTTCTTT. This sequence encodes CASSTRDRRLNTEAFF.

This clone was counted a single time. The chain uses TRBV5-6 and TRBJ2-6; D possibly corresponds to TRBD2 (6 bases). The germline gives CDR1 SGHDT, CDR2 YYEEEE. V was clipped by 1 base and J by 2 bases, with 7 bases between them. CDR3 length: 15 amino acids. CDR3 loop: CASSLWGAGANVLTF. CDR3 nucleotides: TGTGCCAGCAGCTTGTGGGGGGCTGGGGCCAACGTCCTGACTTTC.

The chain uses TRBV10-3 and TRBJ1-5, with D tentatively TRBD1 (5 bases). Trimming removed 4 bases from V and 6 bases from J, with 13 bases in between. The CDR3 contains 14 residues. Germline V CDR1 and CDR2: ENHRY, SYGVKD. Here the CDR3 reads CAISGTGSSQPQHF. In DNA form, the CDR3 reads TGTGCCATCAGTGGTACAGGATCAAGTCAGCCCCAGCATTTT.

V gene TRBV7-9 combines with J gene TRBJ1-1, with D unclear. Germline V gives CDR1 SEHNR, CDR2 FQNEAQ (reference sequence). The CDR3 extends over 12 amino acids. The germline V and J ends were trimmed by 4 bases and 3 bases, with 6 bases remaining between them. CDR3 region: CASSYGYTEAFF. The CDR3 coding sequence is TGTGCCAGCAGCTACGGTTACACTGAAGCTTTCTTT.

The chain employs TRBV9 and TRBJ2-7; 8 nucleotides match TRBD1. With 4 bases clipped from V and 0 bases from J, the junction kept 6 bases outside the gene matches. CDR1 is SGDLS and CDR2 is YYNGEE in the germline V gene. CDR3 size: 15 residues. The CDR3 protein is CASSKGQAHSYEQYF. CDR3 DNA sequence: TGTGCCAGCAGCAAGGGACAGGCGCACTCCTACGAGCAGTACTTC.

The chain uses TRBV6-6 and TRBJ2-3, with D possibly TRBD1 on 6 matching bases. The V gene's germline CDR1 is MNHNY and CDR2 SVGAGI (reference sequence). CDR3 length: 15 residues. V lost 2 bases and J lost 1, with 10 bases in between. CDR3 amino acids: CASSYPRGGTDTQYF. The CDR3 DNA sequence: TGTGCCAGCAGTTACCCCAGGGGAGGCACAGATACGCAGTATTTT.

V usage is TRBV7-9 and J usage is TRBJ2-5, with a weak D call TRBD1 (5 bases). CDR1 is SEHNR, CDR2 FQNEAQ, per germline (reference sequence). V was pared by 4 bases and J by 4 bases, with 13 bases between. This CDR3 is built from 14 residues. The CDR3 coding sequence is TGTGCCAGCAGCTCTACCCAGGGTAGAGAGACCCAGTACTTC. As protein: CASSSTQGRETQYF. Full variable domain (remainder filled in from reference TRBV7-9 and TRBJ2-5): DTGVSQNPRHKITKRGQNVTFRCDPISEHNRLYWYRQTLGQGPEFLTYFQNEAQLEKSRLLSDRFSAERPKGSFSTLEIQRTEQGDSAMYLCASSSTQGRETQYFGPGTRLLVL.

The count of this clone is one. CDR3 DNA sequence: TGTGCCAGCAGCTTTACAGACGGCACCATATATTTT. Amino acid sequence: CASSFTDGTIYF. V gene TRBV11-2 combines with J gene TRBJ1-3; D remains ambiguous. The germline V gene encodes CDR1 SGHAT and CDR2 FQNNGV. V shed 3 bases and J shed 9 bases, with 9 bases lying between them. The CDR3 length is 12 residues.

This chain uses TRBV11-3 with TRBJ1-1; D may be TRBD1 (5 bases). The V end was cut by 6 bases, the J end by 6 bases, with 11 bases between. Per the germline V gene, CDR1 is SGHNT and CDR2 is YENEEA. This CDR3 region has 12 residues. The chain's CDR3 is CASRIRGSEAFF. CDR3 bases: TGTGCCAGCAGGATAAGGGGTTCTGAAGCTTTCTTT.

This chain links TRBV27 with TRBJ1-5; 8 bases map to TRBD1. The CDR3 has 15 amino acids. V shed 4 bases, J shed 4 bases, and the junction held 6 bases outside the gene matches. Per the germline V gene, CDR1 is MNHEY and CDR2 is SMNVEV (reference sequence). CDR3 sequence reads: CASSYLGTGNQPQHF. CDR3 nucleotides: TGTGCCAGCAGTTACCTCGGGACAGGAAATCAGCCCCAGCATTTT.

The V and J genes are TRBV29-1 and TRBJ1-4; a possible D gene is TRBD1 (6 bases). The ends were cut back, 6 bases at V and 7 bases at J, with 18 bases in the middle. Germline V lookup: CDR1 SQVTM, CDR2 ANQGSEA. The CDR3 consists of 14 residues. The DNA for the CDR3 is TGCAGCGTGAGGGGTACAGGGAACGCTGAAAAACTGTTTTTT. Its protein is CSVRGTGNAEKLFF.

This clone turned up a few times. The CDR3 bases are TGTGCCAGCAGCTTGGCCGGGGATGAAGCTTTCTTT. This gives the protein CASSLAGDEAFF. The chain carries TRBV5-6 and TRBJ1-1; D remains unclear. V lost 0 bases and J 7 bases, leaving 7 bases between the germline ends. The germline gives CDR1 SGHDT, CDR2 YYEEEE. The CDR3 contains 12 residues.

The chain employs TRBV11-2 and TRBJ1-5, with 7 positions matching TRBD1. Looked up from germline, CDR1 is SGHAT and CDR2 is FQNNGV. This CDR3 contains 16 residues. J was trimmed by 3 bases and V by 1 base; bases with no gene match: 6. DNA for the CDR3: TGTGCCAGCAGCTTAGCGGGACAGCATCACAATCAGCCCCAGCATTTT. The encoded protein is CASSLAGQHHNQPQHF.

The V and J genes are TRBV9 and TRBJ1-2; 9 positions match TRBD1. Unmatched junction bases numbered 5, after V lost 3 bases and J lost 8 bases. CDR3 size: 13 residues. Germline lookup yields CDR1 SGDLS and CDR2 YYNGEE. CDR3 loop: CASSEGQGGGYTF. CDR3 nucleotides: TGTGCCAGCAGCGAGGGACAGGGAGGCGGCTACACCTTC.

The chain combines TRBV29-1 with TRBJ1-4; D not certain. The CDR3 is 13 amino acids. With 0 bases removed from V and 8 bases from J, the gap between germline ends came to 10 bases. Germline loops: CDR1 SQVTM, CDR2 ANQGSEA. The CDR3 DNA is TGCAGCGTTGAAGATATGGCGGAAGAAAAACTGTTTTTT. It specifies CSVEDMAEEKLFF.

This chain uses TRBV5-4 with TRBJ2-7; 8 bases align to TRBD2. Trimming took 4 bases from V and 4 from J; bases not matched to a gene: 13. The germline V gene encodes CDR1 SGHNT and CDR2 YYREEE (reference sequence). The CDR3 runs to 16 residues. This CDR3 is CASSGRGLLADYEQYF. As DNA, the CDR3 is TGTGCCAGCAGCGGACGGGGGTTACTAGCGGATTACGAGCAGTACTTC.

The rearrangement uses TRBV7-2 and TRBJ1-1; 7 nucleotides match TRBD1. The CDR3 sequence is 13 residues long. With 5 bases clipped from V and 4 bases from J, the junction kept 4 bases outside the gene matches. Looked up from germline, CDR1 is SGHTA and CDR2 is FQGNSA. CDR3 region: CASSPGQLTEAFF. The CDR3 DNA is TGTGCCAGCAGCCCGGGACAGCTCACTGAAGCTTTCTTT.

The chain carries TRBV3-1 (or the pseudogene TRBV3-2) and TRBJ2-5, with 9 nucleotides matching TRBD1. This CDR3 region has 14 residues. V shed 5 bases, J shed 5 bases, and the junction held 6 bases outside the gene matches. Germline CDR1 reads LGHDT; CDR2 reads YNNKEL (reference sequence). The CDR3 region has the DNA TGTGCCAGCAGCTTGGGACAGGGAAAGGAGACCCAGTACTTC. Its protein product is CASSLGQGKETQYF.

J is TRBJ2-3 and V is TRBV5-1; D ambiguous. Trimming shortened V by 0 bases and J by 2 bases, and 13 bases separated the two germline ends. This CDR3 has 16 amino acids. CDR1 and CDR2 (germline): SGHRS, YFSETQ. Written as DNA, the CDR3 is TGCGCCAGCAGCTTGGGTATGGGCAGAAACACAGATACGCAGTATTTT. It translates to CASSLGMGRNTDTQYF.

The genes are TRBV7-9 and TRBJ2-5; TRBD2 matches at 7 bases. Germline values: CDR1 SEHNR, CDR2 FQNEAQ (reference sequence). The V and J ends lost 5 bases and 5 bases, in that order; junction bases with no gene match: 2. The CDR3 covers 12 residues. CDR3 coding DNA: TGTGCCAGCAGCGTCGGGGGGGAGACCCAGTACTTC. Protein sequence: CASSVGGETQYF.

The V and J genes are TRBV10-3 and TRBJ2-1; 7 nucleotides match TRBD1. V was clipped by 10 bases and J by 7 bases; unmatched bases: 10. The CDR3 extends over 13 amino acids. CDR1 is ENHRY and CDR2 is SYGVKD in the germline V gene. Here the CDR3 reads CASKGAVGNEQFF. The DNA for the CDR3 is TGTGCCAGCAAGGGGGCGGTTGGGAATGAGCAGTTCTTC.